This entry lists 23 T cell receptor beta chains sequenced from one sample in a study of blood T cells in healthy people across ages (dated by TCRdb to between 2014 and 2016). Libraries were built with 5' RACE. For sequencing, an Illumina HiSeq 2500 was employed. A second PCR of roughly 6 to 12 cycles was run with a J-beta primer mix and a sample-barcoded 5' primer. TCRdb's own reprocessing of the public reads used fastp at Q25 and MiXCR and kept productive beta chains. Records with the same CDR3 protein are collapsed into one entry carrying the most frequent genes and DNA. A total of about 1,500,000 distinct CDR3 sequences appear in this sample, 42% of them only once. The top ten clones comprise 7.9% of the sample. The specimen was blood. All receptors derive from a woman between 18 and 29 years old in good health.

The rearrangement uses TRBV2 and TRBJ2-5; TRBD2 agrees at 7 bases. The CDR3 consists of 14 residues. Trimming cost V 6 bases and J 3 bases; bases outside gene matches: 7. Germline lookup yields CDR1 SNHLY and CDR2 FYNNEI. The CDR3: CASRRDYTEETQYF. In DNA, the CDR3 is TGTGCCAGCAGACGGGACTATACAGAAGAGACCCAGTACTTC.

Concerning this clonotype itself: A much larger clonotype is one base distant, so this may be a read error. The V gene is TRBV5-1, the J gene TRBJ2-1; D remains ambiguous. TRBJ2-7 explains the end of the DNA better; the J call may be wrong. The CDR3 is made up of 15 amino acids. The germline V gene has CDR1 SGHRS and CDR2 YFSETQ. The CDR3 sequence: CASSLEASFYNEQYF. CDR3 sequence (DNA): TGCGCCAGCAGCTTGGAGGCTAGTTTCTACAATGAGCAGTACTTC.

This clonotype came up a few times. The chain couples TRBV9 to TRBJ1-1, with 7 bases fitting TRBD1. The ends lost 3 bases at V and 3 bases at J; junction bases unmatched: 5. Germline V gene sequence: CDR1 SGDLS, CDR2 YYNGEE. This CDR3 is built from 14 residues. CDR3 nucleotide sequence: TGTGCCAGCAGCGAAGGACAGGTTTACACTGAAGCTTTCTTT. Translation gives CASSEGQVYTEAFF.

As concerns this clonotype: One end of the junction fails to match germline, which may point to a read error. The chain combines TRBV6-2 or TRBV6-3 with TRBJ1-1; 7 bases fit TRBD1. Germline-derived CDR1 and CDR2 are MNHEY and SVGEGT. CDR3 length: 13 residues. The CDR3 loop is CASFLGGGAEAFF. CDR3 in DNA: TGCGCCAGCTTTCTGGGAGGGGGCGCTGAAGCTTTCTTT.

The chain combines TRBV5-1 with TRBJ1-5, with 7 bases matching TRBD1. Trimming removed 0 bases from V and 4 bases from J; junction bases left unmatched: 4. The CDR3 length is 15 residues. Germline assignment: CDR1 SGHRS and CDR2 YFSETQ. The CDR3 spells CASSLAGQRNQPQHF. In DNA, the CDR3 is TGCGCCAGCAGCTTGGCGGGACAGAGGAATCAGCCCCAGCATTTT.

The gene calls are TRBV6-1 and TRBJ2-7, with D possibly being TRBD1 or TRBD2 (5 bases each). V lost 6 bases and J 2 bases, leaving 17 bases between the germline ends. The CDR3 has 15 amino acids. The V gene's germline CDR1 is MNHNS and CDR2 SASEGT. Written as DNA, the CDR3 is TGTGCCAGCAGCCGAAACCGGGACGGGGCCTACGAGCAGTACTTC. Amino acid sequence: CASSRNRDGAYEQYF.

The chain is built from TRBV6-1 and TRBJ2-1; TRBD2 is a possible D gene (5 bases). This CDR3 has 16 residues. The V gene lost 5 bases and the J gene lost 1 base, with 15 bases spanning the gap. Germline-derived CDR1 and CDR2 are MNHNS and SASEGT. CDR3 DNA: TGTGCCAGCAGTAGACTGGAGGCGTTATCCTACAATGAGCAGTTCTTC. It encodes CASSRLEALSYNEQFF.

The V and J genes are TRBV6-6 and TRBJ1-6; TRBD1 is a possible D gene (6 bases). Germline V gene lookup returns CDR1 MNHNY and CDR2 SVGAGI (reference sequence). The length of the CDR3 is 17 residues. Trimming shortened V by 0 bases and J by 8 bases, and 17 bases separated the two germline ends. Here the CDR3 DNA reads TGTGCCAGCAGTTACTCGATGGCCAGGGGAAGACATTCACCCCTCCACTTT. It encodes CASSYSMARGRHSPLHF.

Here the CDR3 reads CASSLTTSGGQETQYF. The CDR3 DNA follows: TGTGCCAGCAGCCTTACGACTAGCGGGGGGCAAGAGACCCAGTACTTC. J is TRBJ2-5 and V is TRBV7-2; 13 bases fit TRBD2. V lost 5 bases, J lost 2 bases, and 5 bases stayed unmatched. Germline lookup yields CDR1 SGHTA and CDR2 FQGNSA. CDR3 length equals 16 residues.

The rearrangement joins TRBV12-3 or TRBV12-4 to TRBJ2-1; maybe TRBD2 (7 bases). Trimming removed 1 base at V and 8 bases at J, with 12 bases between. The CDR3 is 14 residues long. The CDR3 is CASSLGGGPYEQFF. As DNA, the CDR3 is TGTGCCAGCAGTTTAGGGGGGGGGCCGTATGAGCAGTTCTTC.

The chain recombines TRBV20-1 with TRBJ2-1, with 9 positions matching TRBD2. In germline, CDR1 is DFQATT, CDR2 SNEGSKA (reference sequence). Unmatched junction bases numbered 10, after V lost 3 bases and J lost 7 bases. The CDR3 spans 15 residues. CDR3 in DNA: TGCAGTGCTAGGGGGCGCGGGGGGGCAGAAAATGAGCAGTTCTTC. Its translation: CSARGRGGAENEQFF.

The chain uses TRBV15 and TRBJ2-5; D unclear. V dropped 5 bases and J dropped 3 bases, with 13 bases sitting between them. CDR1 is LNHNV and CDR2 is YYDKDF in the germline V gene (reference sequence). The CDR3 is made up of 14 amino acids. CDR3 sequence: CATSVINRKETQYF. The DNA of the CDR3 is TGTGCCACCAGCGTTATCAACAGAAAAGAGACCCAGTACTTC.

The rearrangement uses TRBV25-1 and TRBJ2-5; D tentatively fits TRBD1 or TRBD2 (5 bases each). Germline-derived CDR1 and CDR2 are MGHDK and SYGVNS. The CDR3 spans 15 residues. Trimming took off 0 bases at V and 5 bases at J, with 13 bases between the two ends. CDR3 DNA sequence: TGTGCCAGCAGTGAATATGGGACCCCCCGGGAGACCCAGTACTTC. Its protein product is CASSEYGTPRETQYF.

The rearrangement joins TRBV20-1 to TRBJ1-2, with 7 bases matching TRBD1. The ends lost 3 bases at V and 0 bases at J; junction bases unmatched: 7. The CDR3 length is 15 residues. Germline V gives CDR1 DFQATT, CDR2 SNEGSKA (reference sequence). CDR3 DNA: TGCAGTGCTAGGGATCAGGGGGGCACTAACTATGGCTACACCTTC. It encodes CSARDQGGTNYGYTF.

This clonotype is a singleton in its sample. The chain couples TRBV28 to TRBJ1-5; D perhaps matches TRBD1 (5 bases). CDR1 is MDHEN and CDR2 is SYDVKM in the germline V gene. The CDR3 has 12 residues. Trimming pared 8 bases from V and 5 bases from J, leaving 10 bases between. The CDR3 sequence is CASGEGDQPQHF. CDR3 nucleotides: TGTGCCAGCGGAGAAGGGGATCAGCCCCAGCATTTT.

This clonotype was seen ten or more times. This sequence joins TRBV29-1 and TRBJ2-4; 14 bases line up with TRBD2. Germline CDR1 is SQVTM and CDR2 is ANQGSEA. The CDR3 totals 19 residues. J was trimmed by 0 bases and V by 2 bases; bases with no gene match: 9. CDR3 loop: CSVEIVGLAGGLAKNIQYF. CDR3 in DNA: TGCAGCGTTGAAATCGTCGGACTAGCGGGGGGCCTAGCCAAAAACATTCAGTACTTC.

The CDR3 DNA reads TGTGCCAGCAGCCCCCGGGCCCCCTCCTACAATGAGCAGTTCTTC. It yields the protein CASSPRAPSYNEQFF. V gene TRBV9 combines with J gene TRBJ2-1; D uncertain. Trimming pared 4 bases from V and 0 bases from J, leaving 11 bases between. CDR1 and CDR2 from the germline V gene are SGDLS and YYNGEE. The CDR3 is made up of 15 amino acids. Filled out from reference TRBV9 and TRBJ2-1, the complete variable domain reads DSGVTQTPKHLITATGQRVTLRCSPRSGDLSVYWYQQSLDQGLQFLIQYYNGEERAKGNILERFSAQQFPDLHSELNLSSLELGDSALYFCASSPRAPSYNEQFFGPGTRLTVL.

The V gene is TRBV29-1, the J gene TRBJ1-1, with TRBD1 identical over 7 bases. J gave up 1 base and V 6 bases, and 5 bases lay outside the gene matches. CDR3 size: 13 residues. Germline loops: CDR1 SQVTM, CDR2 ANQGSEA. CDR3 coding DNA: TGCAGCGTATGGGACAGATGGAACACTGAAGCTTTCTTT. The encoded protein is CSVWDRWNTEAFF. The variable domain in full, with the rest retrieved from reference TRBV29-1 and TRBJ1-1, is SAVISQKPSRDICQRGTSLTIQCQVDSQVTMMFWYRQQPGQSLTLIATANQGSEATYESGFVIDKFPISRPNLTFSTLTVSNMSPEDSSIYLCSVWDRWNTEAFFGQGTRLTVV.

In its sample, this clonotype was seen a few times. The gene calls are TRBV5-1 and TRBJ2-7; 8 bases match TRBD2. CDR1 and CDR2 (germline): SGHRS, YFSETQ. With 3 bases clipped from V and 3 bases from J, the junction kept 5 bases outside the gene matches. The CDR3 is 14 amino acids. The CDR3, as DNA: TGCGCCAGCAGCTACAAGCGGGAGAGCTACGAGCAGTACTTC. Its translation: CASSYKRESYEQYF.

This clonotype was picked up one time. The CDR3 protein is CASSLAGLEGETQYF. CDR3 DNA sequence: TGTGCCAGCAGCTTAGCCGGGCTGGAGGGGGAGACCCAGTACTTC. The J gene is TRBJ2-5, the V gene TRBV7-9; weak D call: TRBD2 (6 bases). Between the trimmed V and J ends, which lost 0 bases and 5 bases, there was a span of 13 bases. The CDR3 spans 15 residues. Germline V lookup: CDR1 SEHNR, CDR2 FQNEAQ (reference sequence).

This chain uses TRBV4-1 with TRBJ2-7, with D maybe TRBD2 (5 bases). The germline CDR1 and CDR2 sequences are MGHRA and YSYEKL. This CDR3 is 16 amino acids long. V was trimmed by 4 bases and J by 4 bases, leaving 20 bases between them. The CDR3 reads CASSPSATRTDYEQYF. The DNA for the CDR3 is TGCGCCAGCAGCCCAAGTGCGACCAGGACTGATTACGAGCAGTACTTC.

The CDR3 DNA reads TGTGCCAGCAGCCAAGGGACGAGCGGGAGAAACAATGAGCAGTTCTTC. Translating gives CASSQGTSGRNNEQFF. V and J are TRBV3-1 and TRBJ2-1, with 8 bases fitting TRBD2. There are 16 residues in the CDR3. Germline-derived CDR1 and CDR2 are LGHDT and YNNKEL (reference sequence). V lost 1 base and J lost 5; bases outside the gene matches: 7.

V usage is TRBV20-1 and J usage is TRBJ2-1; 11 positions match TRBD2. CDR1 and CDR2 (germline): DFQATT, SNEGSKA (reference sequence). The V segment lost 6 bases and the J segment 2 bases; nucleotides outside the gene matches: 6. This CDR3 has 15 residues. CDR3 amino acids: CSASAGLAAYNEQFF. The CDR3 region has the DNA TGCAGTGCGAGCGCGGGACTAGCGGCCTACAATGAGCAGTTCTTC.